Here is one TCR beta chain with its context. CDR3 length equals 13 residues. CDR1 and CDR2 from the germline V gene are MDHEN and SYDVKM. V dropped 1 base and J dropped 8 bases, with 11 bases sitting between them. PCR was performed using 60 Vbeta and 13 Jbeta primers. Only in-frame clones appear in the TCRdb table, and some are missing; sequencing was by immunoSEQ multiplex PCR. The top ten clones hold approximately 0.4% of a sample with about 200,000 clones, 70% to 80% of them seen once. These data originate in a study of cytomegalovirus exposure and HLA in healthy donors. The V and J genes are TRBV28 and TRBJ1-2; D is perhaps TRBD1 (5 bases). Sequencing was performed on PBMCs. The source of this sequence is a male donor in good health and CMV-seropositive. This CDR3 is CASSLFLKGGYTF. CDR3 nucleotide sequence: TGTGCCAGCAGTTTATTTCTCAAGGGGGGCTACACCTTC.